The sample holds many counts of the clone carrying this T cell receptor (beta chain). The antigen remains undetermined. This entry belongs to a study of response to subunit inactivated influenza vaccine. The germline CDR1 and CDR2 sequences are SGDLS and YYNGEE. The CDR3 totals 15 residues. Trimming left V 0 bases short and J 4 bases short, with 12 bases between. TCRdb analysed the RT-PCR reads with MiXCR anew, one entry per CDR3 protein. The sample lists more than 700,000 distinct CDR3 sequences; about 20% were seen once. Study-level findings and limits: It was the authors' suggestion that each seasonal influenza vaccination recruits few new T cells.

The source is a man in his fifties or sixties who received an inactivated influenza vaccine. The material was PBMCs from blood, obtained more than 4 days after vaccination. This chain joins TRBV9 and TRBJ2-3; D might be TRBD2 (6 bases). CDR3 sequence reads: CASSVDGGSADTQYF. The CDR3 nucleotides read TGTGCCAGCAGCGTAGACGGAGGGAGCGCAGATACGCAGTATTTT.